The next 25 T cell receptor beta chains were all read from a single sample in a study of CD8 T cells in Susac syndrome. The RNA, about 0.45 to 1 ug, was put through reverse transcription using random hexamers. TCRdb reanalysed the immunoSEQ multiplex PCR reads using MiXCR and keeps one entry per CDR3 protein. The profile shows 150,000 to 200,000 distinct CDR3 sequences, approximately 94% of them singletons. Sequenced material: CD4+ T cells from PBMCs. The receptor set was obtained from a human donor with Susac syndrome.

The chain employs TRBV2 and TRBJ1-2; TRBD1 agrees at 8 bases. Trimming cost V 1 base and J 0 bases; bases outside gene matches: 1. The CDR3 runs 15 residues. CDR1 is SNHLY and CDR2 is FYNNEI in the germline V gene. DNA for the CDR3: TGTGCCAGCAGTGAAGTACAGGGGGCTAACTATGGCTACACCTTC. Translation gives CASSEVQGANYGYTF. Looking up the rest from reference TRBV2 and TRBJ1-2 gives the full variable domain: EPEVTQTPSHQVTQMGQEVILRCVPISNHLYFYWYRQILGQKVEFLVSFYNNEISEKSEIFDDQFSVERPDGSNFTLKIRSTKLEDSAMYFCASSEVQGANYGYTFGSGTRLTVV.

This chain's CDR3 is CASSRDGDATDTQYF. The CDR3 coding sequence is TGTGCCAGCAGCCGGGACGGAGATGCAACAGATACGCAGTATTTT. V usage is TRBV3-1 and J usage is TRBJ2-3; the D gene could be TRBD1 or TRBD2 (5 bases each). Germline values: CDR1 LGHDT, CDR2 YNNKEL (reference sequence). Between the trimmed V and J ends, which lost 4 bases and 3 bases, there was a span of 14 bases. The CDR3 sequence is 15 residues long.

The chain recombines TRBV15 with TRBJ2-3, with unresolved D. The germline V gene has CDR1 LNHNV and CDR2 YYDKDF (reference sequence). CDR3 length equals 12 residues. Trimming stripped 0 bases from V and 8 bases from J, with 6 bases between. The CDR3 DNA sequence: TGTGCCACCAGCAGAGATGGAGTTACGCAGTATTTT. The encoded protein is CATSRDGVTQYF.

The CDR3 loop reads CATSRSGRGTYEQYF. CDR3 sequence (DNA): TGTGCCACCAGCAGGTCCGGGCGAGGAACCTACGAGCAGTACTTC. The chain couples TRBV15 to TRBJ2-7, with D unclear. Per germline, CDR1 LNHNV and CDR2 YYDKDF (reference sequence). V was trimmed by 3 bases and J by 2 bases, leaving 14 bases between them. The CDR3 runs to 15 residues.

The chain uses TRBV3-1 and TRBJ1-6, with no clear D. Trimming left V 3 bases short and J 7 bases short, with 16 bases between. Germline-derived CDR1 and CDR2 are LGHDT and YNNKEL (reference sequence). This CDR3 has 16 amino acids. The CDR3 coding sequence is TGTGCCAGCAGCCACTCAGGACCCAACACCAATTCACCCCTCCACTTT. It yields the protein CASSHSGPNTNSPLHF.

The CDR3 nucleotides are TGCGCCAGCAGCCAAGTTCGCGGGGACGGCACAGATACGCAGTATTTT. Translated, it gives CASSQVRGDGTDTQYF. This chain uses TRBV4-3 with TRBJ2-3; maybe TRBD2 (6 bases). The CDR3 has 16 amino acids. Germline loops: CDR1 LGHNA, CDR2 YSLEER. The V end was cut by 1 base, the J end by 1 base, with 12 bases between.

This chain links TRBV7-3 with TRBJ2-1; TRBD1 aligns across 10 bases. J was trimmed by 10 bases and V by 5 bases; bases with no gene match: 8. The CDR3 spans 14 residues. The germline V gene has CDR1 SGHTA and CDR2 FQGTGA. The CDR3 coding sequence is TGTGCCAGCAGCCCCTGGACAGGGGGTGGCGAGCAGTTCTTC. Translating gives CASSPWTGGGEQFF. Full variable domain (rest looked up from reference TRBV7-3 and TRBJ2-1): GAGVSQTPSNKVTEKGKYVELRCDPISGHTALYWYRQSLGQGPEFLIYFQGTGAADDSGLPNDRFFAVRPEGSVSTLKIQRTERGDSAVYLCASSPWTGGGEQFFGPGTRLTVL.

The rearrangement uses TRBV3-1 and TRBJ2-4; maybe TRBD2 (6 bases). From germline, CDR1 is LGHDT and CDR2 YNNKEL (reference sequence). The CDR3 covers 18 residues. Trimming left V 1 base short and J 0 bases short, with 16 bases between. Written as DNA, the CDR3 is TGTGCCAGCAGCCAAGTCGCGGGGACCTCGCTAGCCAAAAACATTCAGTACTTC. As protein: CASSQVAGTSLAKNIQYF.

J is TRBJ1-1 and V is TRBV7-6; no firm D call. Trimming left V 2 bases short and J 6 bases short, with 10 bases between. CDR1 is SGHVS and CDR2 is FNYEAQ in the germline V gene. CDR3 size: 13 residues. The CDR3 loop reads CASSLRPDAEAFF. CDR3 nucleotide sequence: TGTGCCAGCAGCTTACGGCCGGACGCTGAAGCTTTCTTT.

This clonotype has just a few counts. The chain employs TRBV6-1 and TRBJ2-7, with no clear D. CDR1 is MNHNS, CDR2 SASEGT, per germline. Between the trimmed V and J ends, which lost 3 bases and 4 bases, there was a span of 10 bases. The CDR3 is made up of 13 amino acids. CDR3 protein: CASSEGQHYEQYF. The CDR3 bases are TGTGCCAGCAGTGAGGGCCAACATTACGAGCAGTACTTC.

The chain is built from TRBV20-1 and TRBJ1-3; possible D gene TRBD1, 6 bases. The CDR3 extends over 12 amino acids. The germline V gene encodes CDR1 DFQATT and CDR2 SNEGSKA (reference sequence). The ends were cut back, 5 bases at V and 7 bases at J, with 12 bases in the middle. CDR3 in DNA: TGCAGTGCTCGGACAGTACCTAACACCATATATTTT. It codes for CSARTVPNTIYF.

The V call is TRBV19, the J call TRBJ2-3, with a possible D match to TRBD2 (5 bases). Germline CDR1 and CDR2: LNHDA and SQIVND (reference sequence). The CDR3 is 14 residues long. The V end was cut by 5 bases, the J end by 5 bases, with 14 bases between. CDR3 nucleotides: TGTGCCAGTAGTGGAGGCAGCAAGAGAGATACGCAGTATTTT. Its translation is CASSGGSKRDTQYF.

This chain joins TRBV9 and TRBJ1-2; D remains unclear. The length of the CDR3 is 13 residues. V was clipped by 1 base and J by 4 bases, with 8 bases between them. Germline V gene data show CDR1 as SGDLS and CDR2 as YYNGEE. The CDR3 loop is CASSVSQSYGYTF. The CDR3 DNA follows: TGTGCCAGCAGCGTAAGTCAGAGCTATGGCTACACCTTC.

The chain is built from TRBV7-9 and TRBJ1-4; D unresolved. The CDR3 has 15 amino acids. Trimming removed 1 base at V and 2 bases at J, with 8 bases between. From germline, CDR1 is SEHNR and CDR2 FQNEAQ (reference sequence). The CDR3 loop is CASSLVPGTNEKLFF. CDR3 bases: TGTGCCAGCAGCTTAGTACCGGGGACTAATGAAAAACTGTTTTTT.

V usage is TRBV4-1 and J usage is TRBJ2-6, with 7 positions matching TRBD2. The J segment lost 2 bases and the V segment lost 3 bases, leaving 10 bases of the junction unmatched. Germline CDR1 MGHRA, CDR2 YSYEKL. The CDR3 has 18 amino acids. Written as DNA, the CDR3 is TGCGCCAGCAGCCAGGGGTCCGGCCGGGGGGCTGGGGCCAACGTCCTGACTTTC. The encoded protein is CASSQGSGRGAGANVLTF.

This chain connects TRBV27 to TRBJ2-3; the D gene could be TRBD1 or TRBD2 (5 bases each). This CDR3 contains 15 residues. Germline V lookup: CDR1 MNHEY, CDR2 SMNVEV (reference sequence). Trimming left V 5 bases short and J 2 bases short, with 14 bases between. CDR3 region: CASSPTGPITDTQYF. In nucleotides, the CDR3 is TGTGCCAGCAGTCCGACGGGACCGATCACAGATACGCAGTATTTT.

The CDR3 spells CAWGQGNTEAFF. DNA of the CDR3: TGTGCCTGGGGACAGGGGAACACTGAAGCTTTCTTT. V and J are TRBV30 and TRBJ1-1; 8 bases align to TRBD1. The CDR3 loop spans 12 amino acids. The V and J ends lost 5 bases and 1 base, in that order; junction bases with no gene match: 0. Germline CDR1 is GTSNPN and CDR2 is SVGIG (reference sequence).

The chain has TRBV20-1 and TRBJ2-3; 9 nucleotides match TRBD2. The CDR3 length is 14 residues. Germline V gives CDR1 DFQATT, CDR2 SNEGSKA (reference sequence). The V gene end was trimmed by 5 bases and the J gene end by 1 base; junction bases not matched to a gene: 4. The CDR3 here is CSAGRTSGTDTQYF. DNA for the CDR3: TGCAGTGCTGGAAGGACTAGCGGCACAGATACGCAGTATTTT.

This clonotype was observed a single time. The chain combines TRBV7-3 with TRBJ2-7; D may be TRBD2 (6 bases). Trimming took 1 base from V and 2 from J, leaving 12 bases between them. CDR3 length equals 15 residues. Germline-derived CDR1 and CDR2 are SGHTA and FQGTGA. CDR3 amino acids: CASSLNGGITYEQYF. CDR3 coding DNA: TGTGCCAGCAGCTTAAACGGAGGGATTACCTACGAGCAGTACTTC.

The gene calls are TRBV9 and TRBJ2-1; no firm D call. Trimming removed 0 bases at V and 9 bases at J, with 10 bases between. The CDR3 consists of 13 residues. Germline V CDR1 and CDR2: SGDLS, YYNGEE. The CDR3 loop reads CASSVGVHSEQFF. Here the CDR3 DNA reads TGTGCCAGCAGCGTAGGAGTGCATAGTGAGCAGTTCTTC. Variable domain in full (rest from reference TRBV9 and TRBJ2-1): DSGVTQTPKHLITATGQRVTLRCSPRSGDLSVYWYQQSLDQGLQFLIQYYNGEERAKGNILERFSAQQFPDLHSELNLSSLELGDSALYFCASSVGVHSEQFFGPGTRLTVL.

CDR3 loop: CASSSRPGQGTSPYNEQFF. Written as DNA, the CDR3 is TGTGCCAGCAGTTCCCGACCGGGACAGGGCACCTCCCCCTACAATGAGCAGTTCTTC. This chain uses TRBV6-5 with TRBJ2-1; 9 nucleotides agree with TRBD1. Trimming took 4 bases from V and 2 from J; bases not matched to a gene: 15. The CDR3 runs 19 residues. CDR1 and CDR2 (germline): MNHEY, SVGAGI.

This sequence joins TRBV4-2 and TRBJ2-5; tentatively, D is TRBD1 (5 bases). CDR3 length: 15 amino acids. Trimming stripped 0 bases from V and 4 bases from J, with 12 bases between. From germline, CDR1 is LGHNA and CDR2 YNFKEQ. CDR3 sequence: CASSQDRTSRETQYF. CDR3 in DNA: TGTGCCAGCAGCCAAGATAGGACATCCCGAGAGACCCAGTACTTC.

The V and J genes are TRBV18 and TRBJ1-1, with D possibly being TRBD1 (5 bases). The CDR3 length is 16 residues. V lost 2 bases, J lost 1 base, and 14 bases lay in between. The germline V gene encodes CDR1 KGHSH and CDR2 LQKENI. The CDR3 nucleotides read TGTGCCAGCTCACCATTCGGCAGGGTGGCGAACACTGAAGCTTTCTTT. It encodes CASSPFGRVANTEAFF. Together with reference TRBV18 and TRBJ1-1, the CDR3 gives the full variable domain: NAGVMQNPRHLVRRRGQEARLRCSPMKGHSHVYWYRQLPEEGLKFMVYLQKENIIDESGMPKERFSAEFPKEGPSILRIQQVVRGDSAAYFCASSPFGRVANTEAFFGQGTRLTVV.

The V and J genes are TRBV24-1 and TRBJ1-6; 8 nucleotides match TRBD1. Germline CDR1 KGHDR, CDR2 SFDVKD. CDR3 size: 16 residues. CDR3 coding DNA: TGTGCACCCCGGGACAGGAGATTCTCCTATAATTCACCCCTCCACTTT. It codes for CAPRDRRFSYNSPLHF.

The chain joins TRBV4-3 to TRBJ2-3; 7 nucleotides match TRBD2. The CDR3 totals 16 residues. V shed 3 bases, J shed 3 bases, and the junction held 9 bases outside the gene matches. Germline loops: CDR1 LGHNA, CDR2 YSLEER. The CDR3 region is CASSQMTSTVTDTQYF. CDR3 bases: TGCGCCAGCAGCCAGATGACTAGCACAGTGACAGATACGCAGTATTTT.